The 27 T cell receptor beta chains presented below share a single source sample, sequenced in a study of blood T cell repertoires in COVID-19. The protocol was immunoSEQ multiplex PCR, while the TCRdb copy is restricted to in-frame clones and leaves out a portion. The sample shows fewer than 250,000 clones, more than 70% of them seen only once. The specimen was peripheral blood. These TCRs come from an elderly woman with COVID-19, enrolled during active disease.

The chain joins TRBV27 to TRBJ1-6, with D hard to call. CDR1 and CDR2 (germline): MNHEY, SMNVEV (reference sequence). This CDR3 spans 16 amino acids. V lost 9 bases and J lost 7, with 22 bases in between. The DNA for the CDR3 is TGTGCCAGTGGGTTTGGTGCGGGCTCTATCAATTCACCCCTCCACTTT. Its translation: CASGFGAGSINSPLHF.

V is TRBV7-2 and J is TRBJ1-1, with a tentative D call TRBD1 (5 bases). Between the trimmed V and J ends, which lost 4 bases and 5 bases, there was a span of 17 bases. The germline V gene has CDR1 SGHTA and CDR2 FQGNSA. This CDR3 is 15 amino acids long. CDR3 sequence (DNA): TGTGCCAGCAGCTCCTCCCGTGGGGGGGTGACTGAAGCTTTCTTT. Amino acid sequence: CASSSSRGGVTEAFF.

This chain joins TRBV19 and TRBJ2-5, with a possible D match to TRBD2 (6 bases). Germline V CDR1 and CDR2: LNHDA, SQIVND (reference sequence). Deletions cut 5 bases from V and 1 base from J, with 14 bases between. The CDR3 runs 15 residues. CDR3 amino acids: CASSPPAGRQETQYF. CDR3 coding DNA: TGTGCCAGTAGTCCCCCGGCGGGGCGCCAAGAGACCCAGTACTTC.

The V call is TRBV3-1 (or the pseudogene TRBV3-2), the J call TRBJ1-1, with D possibly TRBD1 on 6 matching bases. The V and J ends lost 4 bases and 6 bases respectively, with 12 bases between them. Germline assignment: CDR1 LGHDT and CDR2 YNNKEL (reference sequence). CDR3 size: 13 residues. CDR3 sequence (DNA): TGTGCCAGCAGCCGTGGACAGACGTCTGAAGCTTTCTTT. Translation gives CASSRGQTSEAFF.

The V gene is TRBV9, the J gene TRBJ2-7; 8 nucleotides agree with TRBD1. CDR1 and CDR2 (germline): SGDLS, YYNGEE. The CDR3 is 17 amino acids. V gave up 3 bases and J gave up 4 bases; unmatched junction bases: 15. This chain's CDR3 is CASSDGIRQGAGYEQYF. DNA of the CDR3: TGTGCCAGCAGCGATGGGATTCGGCAGGGGGCAGGATACGAGCAGTACTTC.

The chain has TRBV2 and TRBJ1-5, with D perhaps TRBD1 (6 bases). The germline V gene has CDR1 SNHLY and CDR2 FYNNEI. This CDR3 is 16 amino acids long. Trimming pared 2 bases from V and 6 bases from J, leaving 17 bases between. The CDR3 reads CASSELGQGRGQPQHF. The CDR3, as DNA: TGTGCCAGCAGTGAATTGGGGCAGGGGAGAGGTCAGCCCCAGCATTTT. The whole variable domain, filled in from reference TRBV2 and TRBJ1-5, reads EPEVTQTPSHQVTQMGQEVILRCVPISNHLYFYWYRQILGQKVEFLVSFYNNEISEKSEIFDDQFSVERPDGSNFTLKIRSTKLEDSAMYFCASSELGQGRGQPQHFGDGTRLSIL.

The V and J genes are TRBV6-5 and TRBJ1-4; TRBD1 is a possible D gene (6 bases). The CDR3 spans 15 residues. Germline V gene data show CDR1 as MNHEY and CDR2 as SVGAGI. Trimming shortened V by 1 base and J by 8 bases, and 14 bases separated the two germline ends. The CDR3: CASSYYGGAGEKLFF. CDR3 bases: TGTGCCAGCAGTTACTATGGGGGCGCGGGCGAAAAACTGTTTTTT.

This sequence joins TRBV6-5 and TRBJ1-2, with unresolved D. The V end lost 0 bases, the J end lost 8 bases, and 10 bases lay between the germline ends. The CDR3 spans 13 residues. Germline values: CDR1 MNHEY, CDR2 SVGAGI. The CDR3 here is CASSYSKSGGYTF. Written as DNA, the CDR3 is TGTGCCAGCAGTTACTCGAAGTCAGGCGGCTACACCTTC.

The V and J genes are TRBV4-1 and TRBJ1-3; the match to TRBD1 covers 11 bases. CDR3 length: 15 residues. V shed 4 bases, J shed 2 bases, and the junction held 1 base outside the gene matches. Germline-derived CDR1 and CDR2 are MGHRA and YSYEKL. The DNA for the CDR3 is TGCGCCAGCAGCCGGGACAGGGGGACTGGAAACACCATATATTTT. It encodes CASSRDRGTGNTIYF.

CDR3 protein: CAWGQGGYGYTF. The DNA for the CDR3 is TGTGCCTGGGGACAGGGTGGATATGGCTACACCTTC. The V call is TRBV30, the J call TRBJ1-2, with 8 bases that match TRBD1. Germline values: CDR1 GTSNPN, CDR2 SVGIG (reference sequence). This CDR3 comprises 12 residues. The ends lost 5 bases at V and 5 bases at J; junction bases unmatched: 4.

The chain combines TRBV27 with TRBJ2-5; D is possibly TRBD1 (6 bases). V dropped 5 bases and J dropped 1 base, with 11 bases sitting between them. Germline lookup yields CDR1 MNHEY and CDR2 SMNVEV (reference sequence). This CDR3 is 14 amino acids long. CDR3 DNA: TGTGCCAGCAGTAATAGAGGGGGCCAAGAGACCCAGTACTTC. Protein product: CASSNRGGQETQYF.

The chain links TRBV9 to TRBJ2-7, with D possibly being TRBD1 (6 bases). The germline gives CDR1 SGDLS, CDR2 YYNGEE. Trimming removed 4 bases from V and 2 bases from J, with 13 bases in between. CDR3 length: 14 residues. DNA of the CDR3: TGTGCCAGCAGCTTTGCAGAGGGGGCCTACGAGCAGTACTTC. This translates into CASSFAEGAYEQYF.

The rearrangement joins TRBV28 to TRBJ1-2; 7 bases align to TRBD1. CDR1 is MDHEN and CDR2 is SYDVKM in the germline V gene. With 3 bases clipped from V and 0 bases from J, the junction kept 7 bases outside the gene matches. The CDR3 totals 16 residues. CDR3 amino acids: CASSFPVGTANYGYTF. CDR3 in DNA: TGTGCCAGCAGTTTCCCGGTGGGGACAGCTAACTATGGCTACACCTTC.

The chain employs TRBV3-1 (or the pseudogene TRBV3-2) and TRBJ1-6, with D unclear. Trimming left V 4 bases short and J 0 bases short, with 7 bases between. CDR1 is LGHDT, CDR2 YNNKEL, per germline (reference sequence). The CDR3 has 15 amino acids. The CDR3 DNA is TGTGCCAGCAGCCCTGACACCTCCTATAATTCACCCCTCCACTTT. This gives the protein CASSPDTSYNSPLHF.

J is TRBJ2-1 and V is TRBV14, with 10 bases fitting TRBD2. The V gene's germline CDR1 is SGHDN and CDR2 FVKESK. CDR3 size: 15 residues. The V and J ends lost 3 bases and 3 bases, in that order; junction bases with no gene match: 2. CDR3 amino acids: CASSQSGGGYNEQFF. DNA for the CDR3: TGTGCCAGCAGCCAGAGCGGGGGGGGCTACAATGAGCAGTTCTTC.

The chain couples TRBV6-6 to TRBJ1-2; 11 bases are shared with TRBD1. From germline, CDR1 is MNHNY and CDR2 SVGAGI (reference sequence). With V trimmed by 6 bases and J by 0 bases, 6 bases remained unmatched. The CDR3 runs 16 residues. The CDR3 is CASRGTGGRANYGYTF. The CDR3 DNA follows: TGTGCCAGCAGGGGGACAGGGGGAAGAGCTAACTATGGCTACACCTTC.

The table lists this clone with a count of one. The chain carries TRBV19 and TRBJ1-5; TRBD1 aligns across 9 bases. V trimming: 1 base; J trimming: 0 bases; junction bases outside the gene matches: 7. CDR3 length: 18 amino acids. CDR1 and CDR2 from the germline V gene are LNHDA and SQIVND (reference sequence). The CDR3: CASSIGEQGAGSNQPQHF. CDR3 coding DNA: TGTGCCAGTAGTATAGGTGAACAGGGGGCAGGTAGCAATCAGCCCCAGCATTTT.

The genes are TRBV28 and TRBJ2-7, with 7 bases matching TRBD2. The CDR3 has 13 residues. Germline CDR1 and CDR2: MDHEN and SYDVKM. The V gene end was trimmed by 2 bases and the J gene end by 7 bases; junction bases not matched to a gene: 5. The CDR3 is CASSLGPGGEQYV. CDR3 bases: TGTGCCAGCAGTTTAGGGCCGGGGGGAGAGCAGTACGTC.

The rearrangement links TRBV18 to TRBJ1-1; D gene uncertain. CDR3 size: 14 residues. Trimming pared 2 bases from V and 5 bases from J, leaving 12 bases between. CDR1 and CDR2 from the germline V gene are KGHSH and LQKENI. In DNA, the CDR3 is TGTGCCAGCTCACCAGACGGGAGATGGACTGAAGCTTTCTTT. Translation: CASSPDGRWTEAFF.

This clone was seen only once. The chain has TRBV6-5 and TRBJ1-1; weak D call: TRBD1 (5 bases). The germline V and J ends were trimmed by 0 bases and 0 bases, with 8 bases remaining between them. There are 15 residues in the CDR3. Per the germline V gene, CDR1 is MNHEY and CDR2 is SVGAGI. CDR3 sequence reads: CASSYSTVMNTEAFF. CDR3 sequence (DNA): TGTGCCAGCAGTTACTCGACAGTTATGAACACTGAAGCTTTCTTT.

On this clone: Other DNA sequences within the sample encode an identical CDR3. This chain uses TRBV9 with TRBJ1-3, with D perhaps TRBD1 (5 bases). The CDR3 has 15 residues. The V end was cut by 4 bases, the J end by 3 bases, with 14 bases between. Germline V gene lookup returns CDR1 SGDLS and CDR2 YYNGEE. CDR3 region: CASSPAGYSGNTIYF. CDR3 coding DNA: TGTGCCAGCAGCCCCGCAGGGTATAGTGGAAACACCATATATTTT.

The chain links TRBV2 to TRBJ2-2; D not certain. Trimming removed 3 bases from V and 2 bases from J, with 10 bases in between. The CDR3 runs to 15 residues. Germline V gene data show CDR1 as SNHLY and CDR2 as FYNNEI. The chain's CDR3 is CASSDNSRNTGELFF. The CDR3 nucleotides are TGTGCCAGCAGTGACAACAGTCGAAACACCGGGGAGCTGTTTTTT.

Of note for this clone: Other DNA variants within this sample encode the same CDR3. The J gene is TRBJ1-2, the V gene TRBV12-3 or TRBV12-4; TRBD1 matches 9 bases. The CDR3 is made up of 13 amino acids. Trimming at V came to 5 bases and at J to 8 bases, leaving 6 bases not matched to a gene. CDR3 amino acids: CASSLGTGYGYTF. CDR3 bases: TGTGCCAGCAGTCTAGGGACAGGGTACGGCTACACCTTC.

The CDR3 reads CAISGVGADTQYF. The CDR3 DNA is TGTGCCATCAGTGGGGTTGGAGCAGATACGCAGTATTTT. This sequence joins TRBV10-3 and TRBJ2-3; the D is unclear. The V end was cut by 4 bases, the J end by 4 bases, with 9 bases between. CDR1 and CDR2 (germline): ENHRY, SYGVKD. CDR3 size: 13 residues.

V gene TRBV9 combines with J gene TRBJ1-6; 7 positions match TRBD1. CDR1 and CDR2 from the germline V gene are SGDLS and YYNGEE. Losses at the gene ends were 2 bases for V and 9 bases for J; bases not matched to a gene: 8. There are 15 residues in the CDR3. The CDR3: CASSVSGGGISPLHF. For the CDR3, the DNA is TGTGCCAGCAGCGTGTCAGGGGGAGGAATTTCACCCCTCCACTTT.

This chain links TRBV6-5 with TRBJ1-5, with a possible D match to TRBD1 (5 bases). The CDR3 is 13 amino acids. Trimming removed 11 bases at V and 3 bases at J, with 14 bases between. Germline V gene data show CDR1 as MNHEY and CDR2 as SVGAGI. DNA of the CDR3: TGTGCCGCCTCACCAGGGCCCAATCAGCCCCAGCATTTT. It is translated as CAASPGPNQPQHF.

The chain joins TRBV4-3 to TRBJ1-1; D gene uncertain. CDR1 is LGHNA and CDR2 is YSLEER in the germline V gene. The CDR3 runs 15 residues. Trimming took 2 bases from V and 0 from J, leaving 10 bases between them. The DNA for the CDR3 is TGCGCCAGCAGCCAATCTACTCAGGTGAACACTGAAGCTTTCTTT. Its translation: CASSQSTQVNTEAFF.